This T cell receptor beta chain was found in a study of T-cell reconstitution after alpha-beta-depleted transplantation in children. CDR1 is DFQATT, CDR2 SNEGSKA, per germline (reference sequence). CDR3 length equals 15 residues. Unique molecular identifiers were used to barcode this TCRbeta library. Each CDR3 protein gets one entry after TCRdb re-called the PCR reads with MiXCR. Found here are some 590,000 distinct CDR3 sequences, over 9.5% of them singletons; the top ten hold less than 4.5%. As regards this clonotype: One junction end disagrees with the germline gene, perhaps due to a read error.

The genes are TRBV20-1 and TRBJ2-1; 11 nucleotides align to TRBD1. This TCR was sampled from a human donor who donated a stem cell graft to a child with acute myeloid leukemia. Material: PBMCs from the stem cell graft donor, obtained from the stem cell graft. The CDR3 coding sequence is TGCTGTGCTAGAGCAGGGACAGGGGGGAAAAATGAGCAGTTCTTC. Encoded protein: CCARAGTGGKNEQFF.